This passage covers 14 T cell receptor beta chains from one sample sequenced in a study of a mutant IDH1 vaccine in newly diagnosed glioma (dated by TCRdb to 2020 to 2022). The sample's time point label is to be understood as: week 5, during vaccination. A 20-mer mutant IDH1 peptide at 300 micrograms in Montanide made up each vaccine dose, which was injected subcutaneously together with topical imiquimod. Preparation of the library involved the immunoSEQ multiplex PCR assay. Held by TCRdb, this immuneACCESS table contains in-frame sequences only and omits some clones. Under half of the omission traces to an unresolved V gene where checked; the cause of the rest is unknown. The sample table shows roughly 30,000 clones, and about 90% are seen once. Roughly 20% of the sample belongs to the ten largest clones. No antigen has been assigned to these receptors. The sample in question was PBMCs, obtained from a glioma patient whose treatment included an IDH1 peptide vaccine. The receptors come from a man between 18 and 29 years old with glioma.

The V and J genes are TRBV30 and TRBJ2-6, with D unresolved. This CDR3 has 18 residues. In germline, CDR1 is GTSNPN, CDR2 SVGIG (reference sequence). The ends were cut back, 3 bases at V and 3 bases at J, with 21 bases in the middle. CDR3 nucleotides: TGTGCCTGGAGGGGGTACAACCCCCCCGTCGGTGGGGCCAACGTCCTGACTTTC. It translates to CAWRGYNPPVGGANVLTF.

This chain joins TRBV6-5 and TRBJ1-5, with D perhaps TRBD1 (6 bases). The CDR3 consists of 15 residues. Germline V gives CDR1 MNHEY, CDR2 SVGAGI. Trimming cost V 5 bases and J 0 bases, with 11 bases left between them. Written as DNA, the CDR3 is TGTGCCAGCAGTCCCACAGGGAATAGCAATCAGCCCCAGCATTTT. It codes for CASSPTGNSNQPQHF.

The chain employs TRBV9 and TRBJ1-1; D may be TRBD1 (5 bases). CDR3 length: 14 residues. V lost 4 bases to trimming and J lost 1 base, with 11 bases between them. Germline loops: CDR1 SGDLS, CDR2 YYNGEE. In nucleotides, the CDR3 is TGTGCCAGCAGCCCCGGGACGGCGAACACTGAAGCTTTCTTT. This codes for CASSPGTANTEAFF.

This chain connects TRBV7-9 to TRBJ2-5, with 11 bases lining up with TRBD2. The junction had 7 bases not matched to a gene; V was cut back by 5 bases and J by 5 bases. CDR1 is SEHNR, CDR2 FQNEAQ, per germline (reference sequence). This CDR3 comprises 15 residues. CDR3 sequence: CASSVVAGGGETQYF. The DNA for the CDR3 is TGTGCCAGCAGCGTTGTAGCGGGAGGGGGGGAGACCCAGTACTTC.

The chain has TRBV19 and TRBJ1-5, with D possibly TRBD1 on 5 matching bases. Germline assignment: CDR1 LNHDA and CDR2 SQIVND (reference sequence). The ends were cut back, 3 bases at V and 3 bases at J, with 9 bases in the middle. This CDR3 spans 14 amino acids. This CDR3 is CASSIGQYNQPQHF. CDR3 bases: TGTGCCAGTAGTATTGGACAATACAATCAGCCCCAGCATTTT.

The chain combines TRBV23-1 with TRBJ1-5; D is unclear. TRBV23-1 is annotated as an ORF whose role is uncertain. The CDR3 sequence is 14 residues long. Trimming removed 3 bases at V and 5 bases at J, with 11 bases between. The CDR3 reads CASSQGSRDQPQHF. CDR3 DNA: TGCGCCAGCAGTCAGGGGTCGAGGGATCAGCCCCAGCATTTT.

The chain has TRBV19 and TRBJ1-5; no clear D gene. V was cut by 2 bases and J by 5 bases, with 10 bases left in between. The CDR3 consists of 14 residues. Germline V lookup: CDR1 LNHDA, CDR2 SQIVND (reference sequence). The CDR3: CASSIKGGDQPQHF. The CDR3 DNA follows: TGTGCCAGTAGTATAAAGGGCGGAGATCAGCCCCAGCATTTT.

This chain's CDR3 is CAISEGVGMNTEAFF. CDR3 nucleotide sequence: TGTGCCATCAGTGAGGGGGTTGGAATGAACACTGAAGCTTTCTTT. The V gene is TRBV10-3, the J gene TRBJ1-1, with D uncertain. The V gene's germline CDR1 is ENHRY and CDR2 SYGVKD. V was cut by 2 bases and J by 0 bases, with 10 bases left in between. The CDR3 totals 15 residues.

The gene calls are TRBV7-8 and TRBJ1-5; the match to TRBD1 covers 8 bases. The CDR3 spans 14 residues. Germline V lookup: CDR1 SGHVS, CDR2 FQNEAQ. J gave up 7 bases and V 5 bases, and 7 bases lay outside the gene matches. CDR3 in DNA: TGTGCCAGCAGCACGGACAGGGTCGGACAGCCCCAGCATTTT. This encodes CASSTDRVGQPQHF.

Details on this clone: Other nucleotide sequences in the sample specify the same CDR3. The chain links TRBV14 to TRBJ1-1; the D is unclear. The length of the CDR3 is 13 residues. CDR1 is SGHDN, CDR2 FVKESK, per germline. The V end was cut by 1 base, the J end by 4 bases, with 7 bases between. The CDR3 sequence: CASSQGGFTEAFF. The CDR3 DNA sequence: TGTGCCAGCAGCCAAGGCGGGTTCACTGAAGCTTTCTTT.

V is TRBV7-6 and J is TRBJ2-7; 15 nucleotides agree with TRBD2. Trimming took 5 bases from V and 5 from J; bases not matched to a gene: 19. The germline CDR1 and CDR2 sequences are SGHVS and FNYEAQ. The CDR3 has 20 amino acids. The CDR3: CASSPGLAGGLRRRGNEQYF. DNA for the CDR3: TGTGCCAGCAGCCCTGGACTAGCGGGAGGGCTAAGGAGGAGGGGAAACGAGCAGTACTTC.

The V and J genes are TRBV4-1 and TRBJ2-1; D may be TRBD1 (7 bases). V dropped 4 bases and J dropped 5 bases, with 21 bases sitting between them. The CDR3 runs to 17 residues. Germline V gene data show CDR1 as MGHRA and CDR2 as YSYEKL. CDR3 residues: CASSRFTRAGGHNEQFF. The CDR3 DNA reads as TGCGCCAGCAGCCGGTTTACGAGGGCAGGGGGGCACAATGAGCAGTTCTTC.

The chain combines TRBV6-5 with TRBJ1-2, with D possibly being TRBD1 (6 bases). Deletions cut 7 bases from V and 8 bases from J, with 17 bases between. Germline CDR1 is MNHEY and CDR2 is SVGAGI. The length of the CDR3 is 13 residues. CDR3 sequence: CASTTYQGSGYTF. The DNA of the CDR3 is TGTGCCAGCACCACATATCAGGGGTCCGGCTACACCTTC.

The V call is TRBV9, the J call TRBJ1-2, with TRBD1 identical over 10 bases. Germline V gives CDR1 SGDLS, CDR2 YYNGEE. V gave up 4 bases and J gave up 8 bases; unmatched junction bases: 11. This CDR3 is 15 amino acids long. The CDR3 sequence: CASSLFVDRGQGYTF. The CDR3 nucleotides read TGTGCCAGCAGCCTATTCGTTGACAGGGGGCAAGGCTACACCTTC.